This TCR beta chain was sequenced in a study of tumor and adjacent non-tumor tissue in lung cancer. The wider study: On average, productive TCRbeta reads reached about 4.2 million per sample.

A note on this clonotype: Its antigen remains unknown. As the CDR3 is not closed by the conserved phenylalanine or tryptophan, this likely results from a read error.

TCRbeta libraries were built with three rounds of nested PCR, modified from ARM-PCR. TCRdb re-derived calls from the multiplex PCR reads in MiXCR, one entry per CDR3 protein. The sample has 100,000 to 150,000 distinct CDR3 sequences, approximately 66% seen once. CDR1 and CDR2 (germline): MRHNA, SNTAGT. The trim removed 10 bases at V and 3 bases at J, leaving 8 bases unmatched. This CDR3 contains 14 residues. The template was RNA from unsorted bulk tissue. Study observations and caveats: Tumor tissue had significantly higher TCR diversity than normal lung.

The sequencing input was lung tumor tissue. This chain connects TRBV6-4 to TRBJ2-2, with TRBD1 matching over 7 bases. This TCR was sampled from a man aged 30 to 39 with non-small cell lung cancer. Written as DNA, the CDR3 is TGTGCCACCCTTAGACAGGGAGACACCGGGGAGCTGTTTTCT. Translated, it gives CATLRQGDTGELFS.